This TCR beta chain was observed in a study of blood T cell repertoires in COVID-19. About the research overall: Both acute and convalescent COVID-19 samples were obtained from the United States, Italy and Spain. T cells, B-cell-depleted T cells, or PBMCs provided the cDNA or gDNA that served as material.

In the authors' workflow: Estimates of nucleated cell counts were drawn from the amplification of reference gene primers. Method: immunoSEQ multiplex PCR; TCRdb's copy keeps in-frame clones and lacks some. V and J calls and clone size come straight from that table; D and trimming were deduced from the DNA. The table includes roughly 230,000 clones, around 83% detected once. The CDR3 extends over 14 amino acids. Trimming removed 7 bases at V and 5 bases at J, with 12 bases between. Germline V lookup: CDR1 WSHSY, CDR2 SAAADI. The origin of this receptor is a man aged 35 to 55 with active or convalescent COVID-19. The chain employs TRBV10-2 and TRBJ1-6; D remains unclear. The source material was peripheral blood. DNA of the CDR3: TGCGCCAGCACCTCCGGGGTTGATAATTCACCCCTCCACTTT. Its protein product is CASTSGVDNSPLHF.